This T cell receptor (beta chain) originates from a study of beta chain features in type 1 diabetes. Findings and limits, study-wide: When VDJ junctions were examined, type 1 diabetes patients showed fewer insertions and more deletions.

Remarks on this clone: No antigen is known for it.

The ends were cut back, 3 bases at V and 0 bases at J, with 13 bases in the middle. Germline V gives CDR1 KGHSH, CDR2 LQKENI. The CDR3 contains 16 residues. The entirety of the isolated RNA underwent reverse transcription, so expressed TCRB transcripts were sequenced. The assay was immunoSEQ multiplex PCR, and TCRdb's table has in-frame clones only and misses some. In the table there are over 40,000 clones, around 50% of which are singletons. The sequence was collected from a woman between 18 and 29 years old in good health. V usage is TRBV18 and J usage is TRBJ2-3; D possibly corresponds to TRBD2 (5 bases). The sample was Tregs from blood. CDR3 residues: CASSPRVATSTDTQYF. The CDR3 DNA reads as TGTGCCAGCTCACCGCGGGTAGCGACTAGCACAGATACGCAGTATTTT.